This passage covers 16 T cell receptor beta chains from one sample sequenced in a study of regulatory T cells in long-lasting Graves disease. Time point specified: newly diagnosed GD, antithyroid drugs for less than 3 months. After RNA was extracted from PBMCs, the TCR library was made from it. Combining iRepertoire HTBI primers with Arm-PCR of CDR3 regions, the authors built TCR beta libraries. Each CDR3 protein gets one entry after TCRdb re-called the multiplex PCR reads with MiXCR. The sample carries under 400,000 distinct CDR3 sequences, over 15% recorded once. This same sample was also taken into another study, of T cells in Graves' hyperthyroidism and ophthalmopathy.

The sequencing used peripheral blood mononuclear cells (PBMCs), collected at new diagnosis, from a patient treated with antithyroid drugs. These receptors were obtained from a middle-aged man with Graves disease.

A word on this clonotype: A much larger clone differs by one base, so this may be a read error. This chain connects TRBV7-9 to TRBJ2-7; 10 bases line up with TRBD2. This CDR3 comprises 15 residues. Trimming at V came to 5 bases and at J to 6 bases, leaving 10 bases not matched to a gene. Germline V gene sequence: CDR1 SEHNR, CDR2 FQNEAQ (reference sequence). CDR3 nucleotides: TGTGCCAGCAGCCCCGCCGGGACTAGCGTGGCCGAGCAGTACTTC. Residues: CASSPAGTSVAEQYF.

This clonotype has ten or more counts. The CDR3 sequence: CASRSLQGSNQPQHF. CDR3 DNA: TGTGCCAGCAGGTCACTACAGGGGAGCAATCAGCCCCAGCATTTT. J is TRBJ1-5 and V is TRBV2, with TRBD1 identical over 7 bases. This CDR3 comprises 15 residues. Germline V gene data show CDR1 as SNHLY and CDR2 as FYNNEI. Trimming at V came to 6 bases and at J to 1 base, leaving 6 bases not matched to a gene.

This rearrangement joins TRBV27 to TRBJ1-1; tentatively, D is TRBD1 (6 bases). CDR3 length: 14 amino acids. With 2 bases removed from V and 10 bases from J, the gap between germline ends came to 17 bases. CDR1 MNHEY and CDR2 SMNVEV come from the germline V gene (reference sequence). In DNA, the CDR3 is TGTGCCAGCAGTTTAATGCAGGGGACCCATAGAGCTTTCTTT. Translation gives CASSLMQGTHRAFF.

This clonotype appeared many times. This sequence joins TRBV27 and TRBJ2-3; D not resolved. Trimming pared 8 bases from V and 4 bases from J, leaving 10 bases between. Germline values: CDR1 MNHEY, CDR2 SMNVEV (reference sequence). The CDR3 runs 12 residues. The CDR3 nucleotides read TGTGCCAGCGCTTCGGCGGCAGATACGCAGTATTTT. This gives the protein CASASAADTQYF.

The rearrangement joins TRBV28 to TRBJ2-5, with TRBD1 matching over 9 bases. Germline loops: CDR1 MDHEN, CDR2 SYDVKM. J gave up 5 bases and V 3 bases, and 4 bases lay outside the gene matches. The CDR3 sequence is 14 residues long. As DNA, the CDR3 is TGTGCCAGCAGTTTCAACAGGGGGCCGGAGACCCAGTACTTC. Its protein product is CASSFNRGPETQYF. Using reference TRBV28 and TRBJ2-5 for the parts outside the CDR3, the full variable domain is DVKVTQSSRYLVKRTGEKVFLECVQDMDHENMFWYRQDPGLGLRLIYFSYDVKMKEKGDIPEGYSVSREKKERFSLILESASTNQTSMYLCASSFNRGPETQYFGPGTRLLVL.

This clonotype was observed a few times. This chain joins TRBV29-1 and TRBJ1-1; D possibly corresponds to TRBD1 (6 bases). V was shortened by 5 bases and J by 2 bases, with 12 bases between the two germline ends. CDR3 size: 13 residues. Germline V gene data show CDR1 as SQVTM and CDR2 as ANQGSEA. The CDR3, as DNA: TGCAGCGTTCTGGGGGGCCGAAACACTGAAGCTTTCTTT. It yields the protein CSVLGGRNTEAFF. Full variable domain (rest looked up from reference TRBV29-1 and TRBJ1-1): SAVISQKPSRDICQRGTSLTIQCQVDSQVTMMFWYRQQPGQSLTLIATANQGSEATYESGFVIDKFPISRPNLTFSTLTVSNMSPEDSSIYLCSVLGGRNTEAFFGQGTRLTVV.

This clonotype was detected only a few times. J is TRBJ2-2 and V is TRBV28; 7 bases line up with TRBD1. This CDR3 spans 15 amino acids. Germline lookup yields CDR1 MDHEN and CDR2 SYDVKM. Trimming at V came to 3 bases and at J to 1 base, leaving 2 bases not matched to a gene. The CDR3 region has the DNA TGTGCCAGCAGTTTTACAGGGGAGAACACCGGGGAGCTGTTTTTT. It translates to CASSFTGENTGELFF.

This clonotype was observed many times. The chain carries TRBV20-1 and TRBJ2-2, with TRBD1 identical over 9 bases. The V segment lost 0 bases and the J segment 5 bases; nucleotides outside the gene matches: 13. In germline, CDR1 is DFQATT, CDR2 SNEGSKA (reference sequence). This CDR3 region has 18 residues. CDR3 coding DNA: TGCAGTGCTAGAGATCAGATTCTGGGGACAGGGTGGACCGGGGAGCTGTTTTTT. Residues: CSARDQILGTGWTGELFF.

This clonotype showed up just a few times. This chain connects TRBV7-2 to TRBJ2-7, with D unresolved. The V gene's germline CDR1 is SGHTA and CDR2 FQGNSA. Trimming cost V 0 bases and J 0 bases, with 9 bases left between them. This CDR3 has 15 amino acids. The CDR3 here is CASSLAAASSYEQYF. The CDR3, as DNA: TGTGCCAGCAGCTTAGCTGCAGCAAGCTCCTACGAGCAGTACTTC.

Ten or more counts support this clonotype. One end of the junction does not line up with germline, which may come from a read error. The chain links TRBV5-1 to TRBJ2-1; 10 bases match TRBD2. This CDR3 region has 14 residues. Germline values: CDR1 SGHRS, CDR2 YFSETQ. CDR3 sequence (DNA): TGTGCCAGCAGCTTCGCTAGCGGGGGCGATGAGCAGTTCTTC. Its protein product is CASSFASGGDEQFF. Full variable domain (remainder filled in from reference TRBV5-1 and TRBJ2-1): KAGVTQTPRYLIKTRGQQVTLSCSPISGHRSVSWYQQTPGQGLQFLFEYFSETQRNKGNFPGRFSGRQFSNSRSEMNVSTLELGDSALYLCASSFASGGDEQFFGPGTRLTVL.

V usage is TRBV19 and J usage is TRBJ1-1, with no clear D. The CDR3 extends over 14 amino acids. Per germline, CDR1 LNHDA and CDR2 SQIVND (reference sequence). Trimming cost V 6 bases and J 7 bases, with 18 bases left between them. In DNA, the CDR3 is TGTGCCAGTAGGAGCAGGAACCGCGCCTTTGAAGCTTTCTTT. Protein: CASRSRNRAFEAFF.

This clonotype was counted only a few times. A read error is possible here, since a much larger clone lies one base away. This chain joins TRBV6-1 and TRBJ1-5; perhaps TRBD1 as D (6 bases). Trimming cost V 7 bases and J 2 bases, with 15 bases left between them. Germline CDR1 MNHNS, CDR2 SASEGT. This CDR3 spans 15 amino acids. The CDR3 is CASTLLGGRNQPQHF. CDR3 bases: TGTGCCAGCACCTTGCTCGGGGGGCGCAATCAGCCCCAGCATTTT.

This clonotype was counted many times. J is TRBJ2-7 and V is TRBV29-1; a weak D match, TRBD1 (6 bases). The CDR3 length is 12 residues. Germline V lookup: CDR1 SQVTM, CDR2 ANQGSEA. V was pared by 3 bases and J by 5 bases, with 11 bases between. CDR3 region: CSVDSGVDEQYF. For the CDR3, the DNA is TGCAGCGTTGATTCAGGGGTCGACGAGCAGTACTTC.

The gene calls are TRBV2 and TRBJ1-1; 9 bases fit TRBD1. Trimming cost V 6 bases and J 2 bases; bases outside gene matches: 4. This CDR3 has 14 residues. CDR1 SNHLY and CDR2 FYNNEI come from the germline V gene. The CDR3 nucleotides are TGTGCCAGCAGGCACAGGGGGCGAAACACTGAAGCTTTCTTT. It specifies CASRHRGRNTEAFF.

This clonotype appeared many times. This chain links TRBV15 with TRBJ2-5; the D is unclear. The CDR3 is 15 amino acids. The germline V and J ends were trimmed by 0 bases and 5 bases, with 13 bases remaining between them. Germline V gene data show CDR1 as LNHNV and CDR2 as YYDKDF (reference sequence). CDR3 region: CATSRDRRPWETQYF. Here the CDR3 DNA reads TGTGCCACCAGCAGAGATCGAAGGCCCTGGGAGACCCAGTACTTC.

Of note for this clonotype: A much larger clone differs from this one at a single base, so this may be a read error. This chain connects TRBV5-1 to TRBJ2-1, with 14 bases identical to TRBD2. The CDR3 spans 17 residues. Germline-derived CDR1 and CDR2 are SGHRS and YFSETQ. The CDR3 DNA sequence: TGCGCCAGCAGCTCACGGGGACTAGCGGGGGCTGGTAATGGGCAGTTCTTC. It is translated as CASSSRGLAGAGNGQFF.